Listed below are T cell receptor beta chains from one sample, sequenced in a study of blood T cell repertoires in COVID-19. The protocol was immunoSEQ multiplex PCR, while the TCRdb copy is restricted to in-frame clones and leaves out a portion. Among about 480,000 clones listed, approximately 90% were seen once. Sequencing input: PBMCs or T cells enriched from blood (not recorded which). These receptors were obtained from a woman between 40 and 50 years old who had recovered from COVID-19. Each CDR3 is given with its conserved first and last residue. A D gene is named only where the DNA matches it firmly. Some rows mark clone size as missing; the rest say once, few, many or name a class of expanded clone.

CDR3 protein: CASSYSGDRNYGYTF; CDR3 DNA: TGTGCCAGCAGTTACTCGGGGGACAGAAACTATGGCTACACCTTC; D gene: TRBD1; V gene: TRBV6-5; clone size: -; J gene: TRBJ1-2
CDR3 protein: CASSPQQGYSYEQYF; CDR3 DNA: TGCGCCAGCAGCCCGCAACAGGGTTACTCCTACGAGCAGTACTTC; D gene: -; V gene: TRBV5-1; clone size: -; J gene: TRBJ2-7
CDR3 protein: CASYRRVLDTEAFF; CDR3 DNA: TGTGCCAGCTATCGGAGGGTCCTGGACACTGAAGCTTTCTTT; D gene: -; V gene: TRBV6-5; clone size: -; J gene: TRBJ1-1
CDR3 protein: CASSIDGGSEGTDTQYF; CDR3 DNA: TGTGCCAGTAGTATAGACGGCGGGAGCGAAGGGACAGATACGCAGTATTTT; D gene: TRBD2; V gene: TRBV19; clone size: few; J gene: TRBJ2-3
CDR3 protein: CATRRGGSDEQYF; CDR3 DNA: TGTGCCACTAGGAGGGGGGGGTCCGACGAGCAGTACTTC; D gene: -; V gene: TRBV24-1; clone size: once; J gene: TRBJ2-7
CDR3 protein: CASSPGQVNQPQHF; CDR3 DNA: TGCGCCAGCAGCCCGGGACAGGTGAATCAGCCCCAGCATTTT; D gene: TRBD1; V gene: TRBV5-1; clone size: -; J gene: TRBJ1-5
CDR3 protein: CASSIQLGQIYGYTF; CDR3 DNA: TGTGCCAGTAGTATACAGTTGGGGCAGATCTATGGCTACACCTTC; D gene: -; V gene: TRBV19; clone size: -; J gene: TRBJ1-2
CDR3 protein: CASRFSSGTSNSPLHF; CDR3 DNA: TGTGCCAGCAGGTTTTCAAGCGGGACATCGAATTCACCCCTCCACTTT; D gene: -; V gene: TRBV7-2; clone size: once; J gene: TRBJ1-6
CDR3 protein: CASSSQGEGTEAFF; CDR3 DNA: TGTGCCAGCTCATCACAGGGGGAGGGCACTGAAGCTTTCTTT; D gene: TRBD1; V gene: TRBV18; clone size: -; J gene: TRBJ1-1
CDR3 protein: CASSLSRASTQETQYF; CDR3 DNA: TGCGCCAGCAGCTTGTCGCGGGCTAGCACTCAAGAGACCCAGTACTTC; D gene: -; V gene: TRBV5-1; clone size: -; J gene: TRBJ2-5
CDR3 protein: CASSLSLTMNTEAFF; CDR3 DNA: TGCGCCAGCAGCTTATCACTTACTATGAACACTGAAGCTTTCTTT; D gene: -; V gene: TRBV5-1; clone size: -; J gene: TRBJ1-1
CDR3 protein: CASSLVQGYEQYF; CDR3 DNA: TGTGCCAGCAGCTTAGTACAGGGGTACGAGCAGTACTTC; D gene: TRBD1; V gene: TRBV5-8; clone size: -; J gene: TRBJ2-7
CDR3 protein: CASSYQGAYGYTF; CDR3 DNA: TGTGCCAGCAGTTACCAAGGGGCCTATGGCTACACCTTC; D gene: -; V gene: TRBV6-5; clone size: -; J gene: TRBJ1-2
CDR3 protein: CASSEQKNTEAFF; CDR3 DNA: TGCGCCAGCAGTGAACAGAAAAACACTGAAGCTTTCTTT; D gene: -; V gene: TRBV10-2; clone size: -; J gene: TRBJ1-1
CDR3 protein: CASTRLAVTYEQYF; CDR3 DNA: TGTGCCAGCACTAGGCTAGCGGTCACCTACGAGCAGTACTTC; D gene: TRBD2; V gene: TRBV13; clone size: -; J gene: TRBJ2-7
CDR3 protein: CSVAANRDQPQHF; CDR3 DNA: TGCAGCGTTGCCGCCAACAGGGATCAGCCCCAGCATTTT; D gene: -; V gene: TRBV29-1; clone size: few; J gene: TRBJ1-5
CDR3 protein: CASSSGQVLTGHGYTF; CDR3 DNA: TGTGCCAGCAGCTCCGGACAGGTCTTAACTGGGCATGGCTACACCTTC; D gene: TRBD1; V gene: TRBV3-1/TRBV3-2; clone size: -; J gene: TRBJ1-2
CDR3 protein: CASSLSPGANYGYTF; CDR3 DNA: TGTGCCAGCAGTTTATCCCCGGGGGCTAACTATGGCTACACCTTC; D gene: -; V gene: TRBV27; clone size: -; J gene: TRBJ1-2
CDR3 protein: CASSLGAGKGNIQYF; CDR3 DNA: TGTGCCAGCAGCTTGGGTGCAGGGAAGGGGAACATTCAGTACTTC; D gene: -; V gene: TRBV5-6; clone size: -; J gene: TRBJ2-4
CDR3 protein: CASRRTGSGNTIYF; CDR3 DNA: TGTGCCAGCAGAAGGACAGGGTCTGGAAACACCATATATTTT; D gene: TRBD1; V gene: TRBV5-8; clone size: -; J gene: TRBJ1-3